These T cell receptor beta chains were read from a single sample in a study of vaccination effects on CD4 cells after COVID-19. Profiling relied on immunoSEQ multiplex PCR, and the TCRdb table lists in-frame clones only, not all of them. The sample has under 75,000 clones; about 80% are singletons. Antigen specificity for these receptors is unknown. Source: CD4+ T cells from PBMCs cultured with SARS-CoV-2 spike peptides, taken before COVID-19 vaccination. The receptor source for this set is a human donor who received a COVID-19 vaccine. Both conserved end residues are part of each CDR3. D genes are given only for firm matches. Part of the rows lack a size; the others show once, few, many or a class for expanded clones.

clone_size | cdr3_length | j_call | d_call | v_call | cdr3_nt | cdr3_aa
. | 14 | TRBJ1-1 | . | TRBV5-1 | TGCGCCAGCAGCTTGGTAGTGGATAACACTGAAGCTTTCTTT | CASSLVVDNTEAFF
. | 15 | TRBJ2-3 | . | TRBV5-6 | TGTGCCAGCAGCCGCAAGAGGACTAGCACAGATACGCAGTATTTT | CASSRKRTSTDTQYF
. | 16 | TRBJ1-1 | . | TRBV30 | TGTGCCTGGAGTGTAAGTTGGGAGCCACAGAACCTTGAAGCTTTCTTT | CAWSVSWEPQNLEAFF
. | 12 | TRBJ2-5 | . | TRBV6-5 | TGTGCCAGCAGGAAGGGTGGGGAGACCCAGTACTTC | CASRKGGETQYF
once | 17 | TRBJ2-3 | TRBD2 | TRBV24-1 | TGTGCCACCAGTGATAGTCTCAGCGGGGGGTTCGAGGGTACGCAGTATTTT | CATSDSLSGGFEGTQYF
once | 11 | TRBJ1-4 | . | TRBV19 | TGTGCCAGTAGGAGAGATGAAAAACTGTTTTTT | CASRRDEKLFF
. | 13 | TRBJ1-1 | TRBD1 | TRBV19 | TGTGCCAGTCGGGACAGGAGGAACACTGAAGCTTTCTTT | CASRDRRNTEAFF
few | 15 | TRBJ1-3 | . | TRBV4-2 | TGTGCCAGCAGCCAAGTCCGCGGCTCTGGAAACACCATATATTTT | CASSQVRGSGNTIYF
. | 15 | TRBJ2-1 | TRBD1 | TRBV10-1 | TGCGCCAGCAGCCCCGGGACAGGGGCGATCAATGAGCAGTTCTTC | CASSPGTGAINEQFF
. | 15 | TRBJ1-1 | . | TRBV3-1/TRBV3-2 | TGTGCCAGCAGCCAAGGACTGGGACTAAACACTGAAGCTTTCTTT | CASSQGLGLNTEAFF
few | 15 | TRBJ1-2 | . | TRBV28 | TGTGCCAGCAGTTGGGGTTTTGGGGCGTCGGGTGGCTACACCTTC | CASSWGFGASGGYTF
once | 13 | TRBJ1-3 | TRBD1 | TRBV18 | TGTGCCAGCTCAACAGGGGATGGAAACACCATATATTTT | CASSTGDGNTIYF
. | 16 | TRBJ2-4 | TRBD1 | TRBV19 | TGTGCCAGTAGTCTGCGACAGGGGGCGGCCAAAAACATTCAGTACTTC | CASSLRQGAAKNIQYF
. | 17 | TRBJ1-2 | . | TRBV19 | TGTGCCAGTAGCGTCCAGGCGACTTCTGAGGTTGACTATGGCTACACCTTC | CASSVQATSEVDYGYTF
once | 11 | TRBJ2-3 | . | TRBV6-6 | TGTGCCAGCAGCTTAGCGGATACGCAGTATTTT | CASSLADTQYF
. | 15 | TRBJ1-4 | . | TRBV7-3 | TGTGCCAGCAGTTCCCAGGGTTTCCGTGTTGAAAAACTGTTTTTT | CASSSQGFRVEKLFF
. | 13 | TRBJ1-4 | . | TRBV12-3/TRBV12-4 | TGTGCCAGCAGTTTACAGGCGAATGAAAAACTGTTTTTT | CASSLQANEKLFF
. | 17 | TRBJ2-3 | . | TRBV19 | TGTGCCAGTAGTATAGATGGCAGTCGAGGGCTGGGAGATACGCAGTATTTT | CASSIDGSRGLGDTQYF
. | 15 | TRBJ2-1 | . | TRBV4-1 | TGCGCCAGCAGCCAACCGATCCGGGACACCGATGAGCAGTTCTTC | CASSQPIRDTDEQFF
. | 14 | TRBJ2-2 | . | TRBV3-1/TRBV3-2 | TGTGCCAGCAGCCAAGATGTAAGACCCGGGGAGCTGTTTTTT | CASSQDVRPGELFF
. | 17 | TRBJ2-5 | . | TRBV6-1 | TGTGCCAGCAGTGAGAGGGTAGGGGGGGGCTTCCAAGAGACCCAGTACTTC | CASSERVGGGFQETQYF
once | 13 | TRBJ2-5 | TRBD1 | TRBV2 | TGTGCCAGCACCTTAGGACAGGTCCAGACCCAGTACTTC | CASTLGQVQTQYF
. | 17 | TRBJ1-5 | . | TRBV24-1 | TGTGCCACCAGTGACAGTACAGGGCTTAGGGGCAATCAGCCCCAGCATTTT | CATSDSTGLRGNQPQHF
. | 14 | TRBJ1-2 | . | TRBV5-1 | TGCGCCAGCAGCTTGGAGGACGGGAACTATGGCTACACCTTC | CASSLEDGNYGYTF
. | 14 | TRBJ1-2 | TRBD1 | TRBV7-2 | TGTGCCAGCAGCTTAGGTGCAGGGGGCGAAGGCTACACCTTC | CASSLGAGGEGYTF
. | 13 | TRBJ2-2 | . | TRBV9 | TGTGTCAGCAGCGTAGCCAACACCGGGGAGCTGTTTTTT | CVSSVANTGELFF
. | 15 | TRBJ2-6 | . | TRBV2 | TGTGCCAGCAGTGAGGGGACCCCTGGGGCCAACGTCCTGACTTTC | CASSEGTPGANVLTF
. | 15 | TRBJ1-3 | . | TRBV3-1/TRBV3-2 | TGTGCCAGCAGCCAATGGCAGGGGACTGGAAACACCATATATTTT | CASSQWQGTGNTIYF
. | 14 | TRBJ1-1 | . | TRBV7-2 | TGTGCCAGCAGCCTACAGGGCATGAACACTGAAGCTTTCTTT | CASSLQGMNTEAFF
. | 15 | TRBJ2-2 | . | TRBV3-1/TRBV3-2 | TGTGCCAGCAGCCAAGAAGGGGTGAACACCGGGGAGCTGTTTTTT | CASSQEGVNTGELFF
. | 14 | TRBJ1-5 | TRBD1 | TRBV19 | TGTGCCAGTAACGGACAGGGCCTCCTTCAGCCCCAGCATTTT | CASNGQGLLQPQHF
. | 16 | TRBJ2-3 | TRBD2 | TRBV9 | TGTGCCAGCAGCGGGGTTGCGGGGGGACGCACAGATACGCAGTATTTT | CASSGVAGGRTDTQYF
. | 15 | TRBJ2-5 | . | TRBV7-9 | TGTGCCAGCAGCATGTCTTTAGGACTCCAAGAGACCCAGTACTTC | CASSMSLGLQETQYF
. | 15 | TRBJ1-4 | . | TRBV5-5 | TGTGCCAGCAGCAAACAGGGACCAGGGTTGGAAAAACTGTTTTTT | CASSKQGPGLEKLFF
. | 14 | TRBJ2-5 | . | TRBV4-1 | TGCGCCAGCAGCCTCTATGGGCCGAGGGAGACCCAGTACTTC | CASSLYGPRETQYF
. | 14 | TRBJ2-5 | . | TRBV5-1 | TGCGCCAGCAGCTTGTATGAGCTGCAAGAGACCCAGTACTTC | CASSLYELQETQYF
. | 15 | TRBJ1-2 | . | TRBV2 | TGTGCCAGCAGTGAAGAACGCGGGAGCCGCTATGGCTACACCTTC | CASSEERGSRYGYTF
. | 12 | TRBJ1-2 | . | TRBV29-1 | TGCAGCGTTGAGCGGCAAGTGGATGGCTACACCTTC | CSVERQVDGYTF
. | 17 | TRBJ1-1 | TRBD1 | TRBV5-1 | TGCGCCAGCAGCTTCCCCGGGACAGGGGCGCCAAACACTGAAGCTTTCTTT | CASSFPGTGAPNTEAFF
. | 12 | TRBJ2-5 | TRBD2 | TRBV24-1 | TGTGCCACCAGTGCGAGCGGGGGGGTGTTCTACTTC | CATSASGGVFYF
few | 15 | TRBJ1-6 | . | TRBV27 | TGTGCCAGCAGTTTCCAGGGCCGGGCGGGGTCACCCCTCCACTTT | CASSFQGRAGSPLHF
few | 18 | TRBJ1-4 | . | TRBV19 | TGTGCCAGTAGTGCGTTATCCGGGACAAGGGGCCCTAATGAAAAACTGTTTTTT | CASSALSGTRGPNEKLFF
. | 12 | TRBJ2-2 | . | TRBV10-1 | TGCGCCAGCAGTCCAAACACCGGGGAGCTGTTTTTT | CASSPNTGELFF
few | 12 | TRBJ1-2 | . | TRBV29-1 | TGCAGCGGTACAGGGTCAAACTATGGCTACACCTTC | CSGTGSNYGYTF
few | 16 | TRBJ2-3 | TRBD2 | TRBV10-1 | TGCGCCAGCAGTGAATCGGCGGGGGGCGGCACAGATACGCAGTATTTT | CASSESAGGGTDTQYF
. | 12 | TRBJ2-3 | . | TRBV5-1 | TGCGCCAGCAGCTTGGAGGCGGATACGCAGTATTTT | CASSLEADTQYF
. | 15 | TRBJ1-4 | TRBD1 | TRBV7-2 | TGTGCCAGCAGCTTAGTTCACAGGGGGCAGGAAAAACTGTTTTTT | CASSLVHRGQEKLFF
. | 14 | TRBJ1-2 | . | TRBV5-6 | TGTGCCAGCAGCTCTCCGACGGAATATTATGGCTACACCTTC | CASSSPTEYYGYTF
. | 15 | TRBJ1-2 | . | TRBV15 | TGTGCCACCAGCAGAGCCCGATATCCGGTGTATGGCTACACCTTC | CATSRARYPVYGYTF
. | 16 | TRBJ2-3 | TRBD2 | TRBV7-2 | TGTGCCAGCAGCTTAAGAGGAAGCGGGGGCCGGAATACGCAGTATTTT | CASSLRGSGGRNTQYF
few | 8 | TRBJ1-2 | . | TRBV2 | TGTGCCAGAGGAGACTACACCTTC | CARGDYTF
. | 15 | TRBJ2-2 | TRBD2 | TRBV7-3 | TGTGCCAGCAGTTCCCGGACTAGCGGGGGCGGGGAGCTGTTTTTT | CASSSRTSGGGELFF
once | 15 | TRBJ2-5 | TRBD2 | TRBV24-1 | TGTGCCACCAGCCTAACGCGGGGGATTCAAGAGACCCAGTACTTC | CATSLTRGIQETQYF
few | 12 | TRBJ1-2 | . | TRBV12-3/TRBV12-4 | TGTGCCAGCAGTTTAGGAGAGTATGGCTACACCTTC | CASSLGEYGYTF
. | 16 | TRBJ2-4 | . | TRBV28 | TGTGCCAGCAGTTTGCCCGGGTCTTTGAGGGGAAACATTCAGTACTTC | CASSLPGSLRGNIQYF
. | 15 | TRBJ2-1 | TRBD2 | TRBV5-4 | TGTGCCAGCAGCACGACTAGCGGGGTTCTTAATGAGCAGTTCTTC | CASSTTSGVLNEQFF
few | 18 | TRBJ2-3 | TRBD2 | TRBV6-4 | TGTGCCAGCAGTGAGTCGGCCGGGACGCAACCGGGAGGAGATACGCAGTATTTT | CASSESAGTQPGGDTQYF